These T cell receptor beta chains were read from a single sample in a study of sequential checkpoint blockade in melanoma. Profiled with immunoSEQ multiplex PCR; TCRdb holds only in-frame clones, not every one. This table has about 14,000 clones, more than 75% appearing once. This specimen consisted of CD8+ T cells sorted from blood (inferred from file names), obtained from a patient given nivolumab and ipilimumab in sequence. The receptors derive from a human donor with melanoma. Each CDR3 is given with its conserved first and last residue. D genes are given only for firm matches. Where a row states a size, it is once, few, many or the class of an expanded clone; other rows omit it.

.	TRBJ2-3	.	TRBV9	TGTGCCAGCAGCGTAGCGGGGAGCGCAGATACGCAGTATTTT	CASSVAGSADTQYF
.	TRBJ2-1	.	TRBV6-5	TGTGCCAGCAGTTACGACGGGAGCTCCTACAATGAGCAGTTCTTC	CASSYDGSSYNEQFF
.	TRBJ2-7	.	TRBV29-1	TGCAGCGTTGAATTCCGAGGGCAGGACGAGAGCTACGAGCAGTACTTC	CSVEFRGQDESYEQYF
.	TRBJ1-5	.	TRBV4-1	TGCGCCAGCAGCCAAGCCCTAACCCAGCCCCAGCATTTT	CASSQALTQPQHF
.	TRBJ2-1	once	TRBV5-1	TGCGCCAGCAGCTCCCGTTACTCGGGATTGGCGCATGAGCAGTTCTTC	CASSSRYSGLAHEQFF
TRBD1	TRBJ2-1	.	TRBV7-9	TGTGCCAGCAGTACCGGGACAGGGTTACCCAATGAGCAGTTCTTC	CASSTGTGLPNEQFF
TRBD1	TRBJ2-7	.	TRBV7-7	TGTGCTAGCAGCCAAACCACCCACCGGGACAGGGAGTACGAGCAGTACTTC	CASSQTTHRDREYEQYF
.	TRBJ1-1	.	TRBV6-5	TGTGCCAGCAGTTGGTACAGGGATGAAGCTTTCTTT	CASSWYRDEAFF
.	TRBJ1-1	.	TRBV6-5	TGTGCCAGCAGTTACCTGGGACACATGAACACTGAAGCTTTCTTT	CASSYLGHMNTEAFF
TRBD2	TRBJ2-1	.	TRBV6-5	TGTGCCAGCAGCGCGCCCTGGACTAGTCAGCAGTTCTTC	CASSAPWTSQQFF
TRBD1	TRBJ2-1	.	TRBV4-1	TGCGCCAGCAGCCAAGACAGGGGGCCCTCCTACAATGAGCAGTTCTTC	CASSQDRGPSYNEQFF
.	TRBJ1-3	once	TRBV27	TGTGCCAGCAGTTTAGTGCCGTGGGGGGACACCATATATTTT	CASSLVPWGDTIYF
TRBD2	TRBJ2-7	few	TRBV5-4	TGTGCCAGCAGCTCCGCAGCGGGGGAGGCCTACGAGCAGTACTTC	CASSSAAGEAYEQYF
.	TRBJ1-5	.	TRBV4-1	TGCGCCAGCAGCCAATCGGGGCAGGGGCAGCCCCAGCATTTT	CASSQSGQGQPQHF
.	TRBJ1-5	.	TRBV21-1	TGTGCCAGCAGCAAAGTCGGGGGGACAGGGGCCAGCAATCAGCCCCAGCATTTT	CASSKVGGTGASNQPQHF
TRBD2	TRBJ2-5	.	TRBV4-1	TGCGCCAGCAGCCAAGATGGGGGGCTAGCGGGGCGCCAAGAGACCCAGTACTTC	CASSQDGGLAGRQETQYF
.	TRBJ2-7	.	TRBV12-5	TGTGCTAGTGGTTCAGGATGGGAGCAGTACTTC	CASGSGWEQYF
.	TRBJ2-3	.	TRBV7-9	TGTGCCAGCAGCAATCTAGATACGCAGTATTTT	CASSNLDTQYF